Listed below are T cell receptor beta chains from one sample, sequenced in a study of persistence of HIV-infected CD4 T cells. Produced via immunoSEQ multiplex PCR; TCRdb's table is partial and in-frame only. The profile shows about 30,000 clones, around 70% of them singletons. Which antigens these TCRs recognize remains unknown. This material consisted of CD4+ T cells sorted from PBMCs after approximately 19-hour stimulation, taken from a patient who received antiretroviral therapy. The receptors here all came from an adult man with HIV who was CMV-seropositive. Both conserved end residues are part of each CDR3. D genes are given only for firm matches. Clone sizes are given selectively: once, few, many, or a class where the clone is expanded.

J: TRBJ1-5
D: TRBD1
size: few
V: TRBV19
CDR3: CASSSGLGQGINQPQHF
DNA: TGTGCCAGTAGTAGCGGGTTGGGACAGGGGATCAATCAGCCCCAGCATTTT

J: TRBJ2-4
D: TRBD1
size: NA
V: TRBV6-1
CDR3: CASSEADRTAQYF
DNA: TGTGCCAGCAGTGAAGCGGACAGGACAGCTCAGTACTTC

J: TRBJ1-6
D: NA
size: NA
V: TRBV5-5
CDR3: CASSGQYNSPLHF
DNA: TGTGCCAGCAGTGGACAGTATAATTCACCCCTCCACTTT

J: TRBJ1-2
D: TRBD1
size: NA
V: TRBV19
CDR3: CASSRDSQAYGYTF
DNA: TGTGCCAGTAGTAGGGACAGTCAAGCCTATGGCTACACCTTC

J: TRBJ1-6
D: TRBD1
size: NA
V: TRBV28
CDR3: CASTGTGNSPLHF
DNA: TGTGCCAGTACGGGGACAGGCAATTCACCCCTCCACTTT

J: TRBJ2-7
D: TRBD1
size: NA
V: TRBV5-1
CDR3: CASSSTGDSYEQYF
DNA: TGCGCCAGCAGCTCGACAGGGGACTCCTACGAGCAGTACTTC

J: TRBJ2-7
D: NA
size: NA
V: TRBV27
CDR3: CASSLGGSYEQYF
DNA: TGTGCCAGCAGTTTGGGAGGATCCTACGAGCAGTACTTC

J: TRBJ1-5
D: TRBD1
size: NA
V: TRBV4-1
CDR3: CASSLSSRDRGQHQPQHF
DNA: TGCGCCAGCAGCCTATCATCCCGGGACAGGGGACAGCATCAGCCCCAGCATTTT

J: TRBJ1-1
D: NA
size: NA
V: TRBV6-6
CDR3: CASYVRETEAFF
DNA: TGTGCCAGCTACGTCAGGGAAACTGAAGCTTTCTTT

J: TRBJ2-7
D: TRBD1
size: NA
V: TRBV2
CDR3: CATRDSSYEQYF
DNA: TGTGCCACTCGGGACAGCTCTTACGAGCAGTACTTC

J: TRBJ2-1
D: NA
size: few
V: TRBV2
CDR3: CASSGHDILSNEQFF
DNA: TGTGCCAGCAGTGGTCACGACATTCTAAGTAATGAGCAGTTCTTC

J: TRBJ1-4
D: TRBD1
size: NA
V: TRBV5-1
CDR3: CAAFSALGESQGQANEKLFF
DNA: TGCGCCGCTTTTTCCGCTTTGGGTGAGAGCCAAGGACAGGCGAATGAAAAACTGTTTTTT

J: TRBJ2-1
D: NA
size: NA
V: TRBV6-5
CDR3: CASSYPGTKKQFF
DNA: TGTGCCAGCAGTTACCCAGGGACGAAAAAGCAGTTCTTC

J: TRBJ2-1
D: TRBD1
size: once
V: TRBV7-6
CDR3: CASSLEPDRGGNEQFF
DNA: TGTGCCAGCAGCCTTGAACCAGACAGGGGGGGCAATGAGCAGTTCTTC

J: TRBJ1-1
D: TRBD1
size: few
V: TRBV5-5
CDR3: CASSTAGTGGSNTEAFF
DNA: TGTGCCAGCAGCACCGCCGGGACAGGGGGCTCGAACACTGAAGCTTTCTTT

J: TRBJ1-2
D: NA
size: NA
V: TRBV29-1
CDR3: CSVLLGEPNYGYTF
DNA: TGCAGCGTTCTATTAGGAGAGCCTAACTATGGCTACACCTTC

J: TRBJ2-6
D: NA
size: NA
V: TRBV4-1
CDR3: CASSQGEGGGRGLLSGANVLTF
DNA: TGCGCCAGCAGCCAAGGAGAGGGCGGAGGGCGGGGTCTCTTGTCTGGGGCCAACGTCCTGACTTTC

J: TRBJ1-1
D: TRBD1
size: NA
V: TRBV7-3
CDR3: CASSLQTGGNTEAFF
DNA: TGTGCCAGCAGCTTACAGACAGGGGGGAACACTGAAGCTTTCTTT

J: TRBJ1-2
D: NA
size: few
V: TRBV28
CDR3: CASSFPRGVNYGYTF
DNA: TGTGCCAGCAGTTTTCCCCGAGGGGTTAACTATGGCTACACCTTC

J: TRBJ1-6
D: TRBD1
size: NA
V: TRBV28
CDR3: CASSLQGGNSPLHF
DNA: TGTGCCAGCAGCCTACAGGGGGGCAATTCACCCCTCCACTTT

J: TRBJ2-2
D: NA
size: NA
V: TRBV18
CDR3: CASSPQAGTGELFF
DNA: TGTGCCAGCTCACCGCAAGCGGGCACCGGGGAGCTGTTTTTT

J: TRBJ2-3
D: TRBD1
size: NA
V: TRBV9
CDR3: CASSVSPGQATDTQYF
DNA: TGTGCCAGCAGCGTATCCCCGGGACAGGCCACAGATACGCAGTATTTT

J: TRBJ1-5
D: TRBD1
size: few
V: TRBV28
CDR3: CASRAAGGERQPQHF
DNA: TGTGCCAGCAGGGCAGCAGGGGGGGAGCGTCAGCCCCAGCATTTT

J: TRBJ1-1
D: NA
size: NA
V: TRBV6-5
CDR3: CASRLREGAEAFF
DNA: TGTGCCAGCCGATTGAGAGAGGGCGCTGAAGCTTTCTTT

J: TRBJ2-7
D: TRBD1
size: NA
V: TRBV27
CDR3: CASRKQGALPYEQYF
DNA: TGTGCCAGCAGGAAGCAGGGGGCGCTTCCCTACGAGCAGTACTTC

J: TRBJ2-6
D: TRBD1
size: NA
V: TRBV5-1
CDR3: CASSTGTGVSGANVLTF
DNA: TGCGCCAGCAGCACCGGGACAGGGGTATCTGGGGCCAACGTCCTGACTTTC

J: TRBJ1-1
D: TRBD1
size: NA
V: TRBV5-1
CDR3: CASSLGQGADTEAFF
DNA: TGCGCCAGCAGCTTGGGACAGGGGGCAGACACTGAAGCTTTCTTT

J: TRBJ2-2
D: NA
size: NA
V: TRBV12-3/TRBV12-4
CDR3: CASSFYGEGELFF
DNA: TGTGCCAGCAGCTTTTACGGGGAGGGGGAGCTGTTTTTT

J: TRBJ2-2
D: NA
size: NA
V: TRBV3-1/TRBV3-2
CDR3: CASSQSRNTGELFF
DNA: TGTGCCAGCAGCCAATCCAGGAACACCGGGGAGCTGTTTTTT

J: TRBJ2-1
D: NA
size: NA
V: TRBV11-2
CDR3: CASSFLQGLNEQFF
DNA: TGTGCCAGCAGCTTCTTACAGGGCCTCAATGAGCAGTTCTTC